These T cell receptor beta chains were read from a single sample in a study of graft-versus-host responses after intestinal transplantation. TCRdb's table, derived via immunoSEQ multiplex PCR, lists solely in-frame clones and lacks some. The table lists some 35,000 clones, approximately 94% of them singletons, with 0.2% to 0.25% in the top ten. These receptors have no identified antigens. Specimen: unstimulated CD4+ T cells sorted from spleen or lymph node cells, collected before transplant. These receptors were obtained from a human donor who was the organ donor for an intestinal transplant. Both conserved end residues are part of each CDR3. D genes are given only for firm matches. Where a row states a size, it is once, few, many or the class of an expanded clone; other rows omit it.

clone_size	d_call	v_call	j_call	cdr3_aa	cdr3_nt
-	-	TRBV23-1	TRBJ1-2	CAAGGANYGYTF	TGCGCCGCGGGAGGGGCCAACTATGGCTACACCTTC
-	-	TRBV7-9	TRBJ1-1	CASSLGGGRGNTEAFF	TGTGCCAGCAGCTTAGGTGGAGGCAGGGGGAACACTGAAGCTTTCTTT
-	TRBD1	TRBV4-3	TRBJ1-4	CASSQERGRGNEKLFF	TGCGCCAGCAGCCAAGAGAGGGGCAGGGGGAATGAAAAACTGTTTTTT
-	TRBD1	TRBV7-9	TRBJ2-7	CASSLGTGSYEQYF	TGTGCCAGCAGCTTAGGGACAGGCTCCTACGAGCAGTACTTC
-	-	TRBV9	TRBJ1-4	CASSVSGGILFF	TGTGCCAGCAGCGTTTCGGGGGGAATACTGTTTTTT
-	-	TRBV15	TRBJ1-1	CATSRDVLGGTEAFF	TGTGCCACCAGCAGAGACGTCTTGGGGGGCACTGAAGCTTTCTTT
-	-	TRBV2	TRBJ1-1	CASSEGRNTEAFF	TGTGCCAGCAGTGAAGGACGGAACACTGAAGCTTTCTTT
few	TRBD1	TRBV5-6	TRBJ1-6	CASSFTGVYNSPLHF	TGTGCCAGCAGCTTCACAGGGGTATATAATTCACCCCTCCACTTT
-	-	TRBV27	TRBJ1-1	CASRTKTGSNTEAFF	TGTGCCAGCAGGACTAAAACAGGGTCGAACACTGAAGCTTTCTTT
-	-	TRBV18	TRBJ2-3	CASSVPDTQYF	TGTGCCAGCTCCGTCCCAGATACGCAGTATTTT
-	-	TRBV9	TRBJ2-5	CASSVVQGGQETQYF	TGTGCCAGCAGCGTAGTGCAGGGCGGGCAAGAGACCCAGTACTTC
once	-	TRBV6-5	TRBJ2-7	CASSYSTGGNEQYF	TGTGCCAGCAGTTACTCAACAGGTGGGAACGAGCAGTACTTC
-	-	TRBV2	TRBJ2-3	CASSSRVSTDTQYF	TGTGCCAGCAGCTCGCGAGTTAGCACAGATACGCAGTATTTT
-	TRBD1	TRBV6-6	TRBJ2-7	CASSPDRAFYEQYF	TGTGCCAGCAGTCCTGACAGGGCCTTCTACGAGCAGTACTTC
-	TRBD1	TRBV5-1	TRBJ1-2	CASSLGQGGLSLRESGYTF	TGCGCCAGCAGCTTGGGACAGGGGGGCCTATCACTACGTGAATCTGGCTACACCTTC
-	TRBD1	TRBV5-6	TRBJ1-3	CASSGDRGLGNTIYF	TGTGCCAGCAGCGGGGACAGGGGGCTCGGAAACACCATATATTTT
-	-	TRBV20-1	TRBJ2-1	CSAREEEQFF	TGCAGTGCTAGAGAAGAGGAGCAGTTCTTC
-	-	TRBV2	TRBJ2-3	CASSEQGFTDTQYF	TGTGCCAGCAGTGAGCAGGGTTTCACAGATACGCAGTATTTT
-	-	TRBV11-1	TRBJ2-1	CASSLSWGASSYNEQFF	TGTGCCAGCAGCTTATCATGGGGGGCGAGCTCCTACAATGAGCAGTTCTTC
once	-	TRBV5-1	TRBJ1-2	CASSPAGDPLANYGYTF	TGCGCCAGCAGCCCGGCGGGGGATCCCTTGGCTAACTATGGCTACACCTTC
-	TRBD2	TRBV7-2	TRBJ2-3	CASSLGSAGGHTDTQYF	TGTGCCAGCAGCTTAGGGAGTGCGGGGGGCCACACAGATACGCAGTATTTT
few	-	TRBV5-4	TRBJ1-1	CASSFPFF	TGTGCCAGCAGCTTTCCTTTCTTT
-	TRBD2	TRBV5-1	TRBJ2-1	CASSSGLAGGLSSYNEQFF	TGCGCCAGCAGCTCCGGCCTAGCGGGGGGGCTCAGCTCCTACAATGAGCAGTTCTTC
-	-	TRBV28	TRBJ1-1	CASSLPGNTEAFF	TGTGCCAGCAGTTTGCCGGGGAACACTGAAGCTTTCTTT
-	TRBD2	TRBV5-1	TRBJ2-3	CASSLGGGLTDTQYF	TGCGCCAGCAGCTTGGGCGGGGGGCTCACAGATACGCAGTATTTT
-	TRBD1	TRBV10-3	TRBJ1-1	CAIRTGAMNTEAFF	TGTGCCATCAGGACAGGGGCCATGAACACTGAAGCTTTCTTT
-	-	TRBV4-2	TRBJ1-4	CASSQTTGEDGEKLFF	TGTGCCAGCAGCCAAACCACCGGGGAAGATGGTGAAAAACTGTTTTTT
-	-	TRBV4-3	TRBJ1-5	CASSQDKGGNQPQHF	TGCGCCAGCAGCCAAGATAAGGGAGGAAATCAGCCCCAGCATTTT
-	TRBD2	TRBV7-2	TRBJ2-7	CASSLGGTSGFDEQYF	TGTGCCAGCAGCTTAGGCGGGACTAGCGGGTTCGACGAGCAGTACTTC
-	TRBD1	TRBV15	TRBJ2-2	CATSRNIRTGVTGELFF	TGTGCCACCAGCAGGAATATTAGGACAGGGGTCACCGGGGAGCTGTTTTTT
-	-	TRBV6-5	TRBJ1-3	CASSYSTGPSGNTIYF	TGTGCCAGCAGTTACTCGACCGGGCCCTCTGGAAACACCATATATTTT
-	-	TRBV10-3	TRBJ2-5	CAISEFETQYF	TGTGCCATCAGTGAGTTTGAGACCCAGTACTTC
-	TRBD1	TRBV6-6	TRBJ1-1	CASSYSRGQGTEAFF	TGTGCCAGCAGTTACTCCCGAGGACAGGGCACTGAAGCTTTCTTT
-	-	TRBV6-6	TRBJ1-1	CASSSYNRAAEAFF	TGTGCCAGCAGTTCCTACAACAGGGCCGCTGAAGCTTTCTTT
-	-	TRBV7-9	TRBJ1-1	CASSPAVRGTEAFF	TGTGCCAGCAGCCCCGCTGTTAGGGGCACTGAAGCTTTCTTT
-	-	TRBV5-1	TRBJ1-1	CASSSQTETEAFF	TGCGCCAGCAGCTCCCAGACAGAGACTGAAGCTTTCTTT
-	TRBD2	TRBV7-2	TRBJ2-3	CASSLALAGDTQYF	TGTGCCAGCAGCTTAGCGCTAGCGGGGGATACGCAGTATTTT
-	TRBD1	TRBV10-3	TRBJ2-2	CAISAGTAGELFF	TGTGCCATCAGTGCGGGGACAGCCGGGGAGCTGTTTTTT
once	-	TRBV28	TRBJ1-2	CASSLSANYGYTF	TGTGCCAGCAGTTTATCGGCGAACTATGGCTACACCTTC